These 23 T cell receptor beta chains share one sample of origin, sequenced in a study of cytomegalovirus exposure and HLA in healthy donors. Primers: 60 Vbeta forward and 13 Jbeta reverse. The repertoire was sequenced with immunoSEQ multiplex PCR; TCRdb's copy has only in-frame clones and lacks some. In total, the table holds 150,000 or so clones. The material sequenced was PBMCs. The source of these receptors is a woman in her late teens or twenties in good health and CMV-seronegative.

The chain joins TRBV5-1 to TRBJ2-5; 7 nucleotides line up with TRBD2. After removal of 2 bases from V and 4 bases from J, the junction contained 8 bases not matched to a gene. Looked up from germline, CDR1 is SGHRS and CDR2 is YFSETQ. The CDR3 is 15 residues long. CDR3 in DNA: TGCGCCAGCAGCTTCGGACTAGGATCATTAGAGACCCAGTACTTC. This gives the protein CASSFGLGSLETQYF.

The CDR3 loop reads CASTAGEDTGELFF. The DNA of the CDR3 is TGTGCCAGCACAGCGGGAGAAGACACCGGGGAGCTGTTTTTT. The V and J genes are TRBV6-1 and TRBJ2-2; 8 positions agree with TRBD2. With 7 bases clipped from V and 3 bases from J, the junction kept 4 bases outside the gene matches. The CDR3 consists of 14 residues. Germline V gene data show CDR1 as MNHNS and CDR2 as SASEGT.

The genes are TRBV5-1 and TRBJ2-5; 7 bases are shared with TRBD1. J gave up 5 bases and V 0 bases, and 7 bases lay outside the gene matches. CDR1 SGHRS and CDR2 YFSETQ come from the germline V gene. CDR3 size: 15 residues. The CDR3 coding sequence is TGCGCCAGCAGCTTGGCCAGGGGGTTTGGGGAGACCCAGTACTTC. It encodes CASSLARGFGETQYF.

A note on this clone: The sample carries other DNA sequences with the same CDR3. The chain joins TRBV30 to TRBJ1-2; D is unresolved. This CDR3 has 11 residues. From germline, CDR1 is GTSNPN and CDR2 SVGIG (reference sequence). Deletions cut 0 bases from V and 5 bases from J, with 4 bases between. DNA for the CDR3: TGTGCCTGGAGTGTACTATATGGCTACACCTTC. Its protein is CAWSVLYGYTF.

The V call is TRBV19, the J call TRBJ1-1; 8 bases match TRBD1. Germline V gene lookup returns CDR1 LNHDA and CDR2 SQIVND (reference sequence). The length of the CDR3 is 16 residues. V lost 5 bases to trimming and J lost 2 bases; unmatched junction nucleotides: 10. This chain's CDR3 is CASSLRTGTYNTEAFF. The CDR3 nucleotides are TGTGCCAGTAGTCTTAGGACAGGGACCTATAACACTGAAGCTTTCTTT.

J is TRBJ2-4 and V is TRBV18; TRBD1 aligns across 11 bases. Per the germline V gene, CDR1 is KGHSH and CDR2 is LQKENI. The CDR3 has 16 amino acids. After removal of 0 bases from V and 4 bases from J, the junction contained 2 bases not matched to a gene. CDR3 sequence reads: CASSPPGQGEKNIQYF. As DNA, the CDR3 is TGTGCCAGCTCACCACCGGGACAGGGGGAAAAAAACATTCAGTACTTC. Using reference TRBV18 and TRBJ2-4 for the parts outside the CDR3, the full variable domain is NAGVMQNPRHLVRRRGQEARLRCSPMKGHSHVYWYRQLPEEGLKFMVYLQKENIIDESGMPKERFSAEFPKEGPSILRIQQVVRGDSAAYFCASSPPGQGEKNIQYFGAGTRLSVL.

This sequence joins TRBV4-3 and TRBJ2-1; the match to TRBD1 covers 10 bases. The ends lost 3 bases at V and 6 bases at J; junction bases unmatched: 5. Germline loops: CDR1 LGHNA, CDR2 YSLEER. This CDR3 has 15 residues. The CDR3 loop reads CASSQGQGYSNEQFF. For the CDR3, the DNA is TGCGCCAGCAGCCAGGGACAGGGGTATTCCAATGAGCAGTTCTTC.

V gene TRBV10-1 combines with J gene TRBJ2-1, with a weak D call TRBD2 (6 bases). V gave up 2 bases and J gave up 9 bases, with 14 bases separating them. Looked up from germline, CDR1 is WNHNN and CDR2 is SYGVQD (reference sequence). The CDR3 covers 14 residues. CDR3 region: CASSETGESTEQFF. For the CDR3, the DNA is TGCGCCAGCAGTGAGACGGGGGAATCTACTGAGCAGTTCTTC.

V usage is TRBV6-6 and J usage is TRBJ1-1; perhaps TRBD1 as D (5 bases). Germline V gives CDR1 MNHNY, CDR2 SVGAGI (reference sequence). The CDR3 has 13 residues. The V end was cut by 4 bases, the J end by 9 bases, with 15 bases between. CDR3 in amino acids: CASSFYPGEKAFF. CDR3 nucleotide sequence: TGTGCCAGCAGTTTTTACCCGGGGGAGAAAGCTTTCTTT.

The rearrangement joins TRBV7-9 to TRBJ2-1; 8 bases are a match to TRBD2. Per the germline V gene, CDR1 is SEHNR and CDR2 is FQNEAQ (reference sequence). V shed 5 bases and J 8 bases; nucleotides not matched to a gene: 11. This CDR3 spans 15 amino acids. Here the CDR3 DNA reads TGTGCCAGCAGCAGGACTAGCCCCAAGTCCCATGAGCAGTTCTTC. Translated: CASSRTSPKSHEQFF.

The chain joins TRBV29-1 to TRBJ1-1; possible D gene TRBD1, 5 bases. The V and J ends lost 2 bases and 1 base respectively, with 8 bases between them. This CDR3 contains 13 residues. CDR1 is SQVTM and CDR2 is ANQGSEA in the germline V gene. In DNA form, the CDR3 reads TGCAGCGTTGAACGACAGCCGAACACTGAAGCTTTCTTT. Its translation is CSVERQPNTEAFF.

The V call is TRBV5-1, the J call TRBJ1-2; 7 bases line up with TRBD1. Trimming cost V 5 bases and J 7 bases; bases outside gene matches: 11. This CDR3 has 14 residues. Looked up from germline, CDR1 is SGHRS and CDR2 is YFSETQ. The CDR3 DNA reads as TGCGCCAGCAGTCTAAGCACAGGGGCCGCTGGCTACACCTTC. It is translated as CASSLSTGAAGYTF.

This chain connects TRBV4-1 to TRBJ1-5; tentatively, D is TRBD1 (6 bases). The CDR3 has 15 residues. V dropped 0 bases and J dropped 4 bases, with 10 bases sitting between them. In germline, CDR1 is MGHRA, CDR2 YSYEKL. DNA of the CDR3: TGCGCCAGCAGCCAAGATTATCAGGGGAATCAGCCCCAGCATTTT. This encodes CASSQDYQGNQPQHF.

The rearrangement uses TRBV19 and TRBJ1-4; the D gene is possibly TRBD1 (6 bases). Per germline, CDR1 LNHDA and CDR2 SQIVND (reference sequence). V was cut by 4 bases and J by 0 bases, with 12 bases left in between. CDR3 length: 16 amino acids. CDR3 protein: CASSTPRQATNEKLFF. The CDR3, as DNA: TGTGCCAGTAGTACCCCCCGACAGGCAACTAATGAAAAACTGTTTTTT.

This chain links TRBV14 with TRBJ2-7; 12 bases align to TRBD2. After removal of 4 bases from V and 0 bases from J, the junction contained 1 base not matched to a gene. The CDR3 length is 15 residues. Germline-derived CDR1 and CDR2 are SGHDN and FVKESK. CDR3 amino acids: CASSPSGRASYEQYV. The CDR3 nucleotides are TGTGCCAGCAGCCCTAGCGGGAGGGCCTCCTACGAGCAGTACGTC.

V is TRBV7-9 and J is TRBJ1-2; possible D gene TRBD1, 6 bases. This CDR3 comprises 16 residues. Germline CDR1 SEHNR, CDR2 FQNEAQ (reference sequence). Trimming shortened V by 2 bases and J by 0 bases, and 13 bases separated the two germline ends. The CDR3 is CASSLNRAITNYGYTF. The CDR3 DNA reads as TGTGCCAGCAGCTTAAACAGGGCCATTACTAACTATGGCTACACCTTC.

This sequence joins TRBV10-3 and TRBJ2-5; TRBD2 matches 7 bases. The assigned J gene may be wrong: the sequence end matches TRBJ2-7 better. This CDR3 comprises 14 residues. Germline CDR1 is ENHRY and CDR2 is SYGVKD. The CDR3 DNA is TGTGCCATCAGCCCCTCTAGCGGCCCCTACGAGCAGTACTTC. It encodes CAISPSSGPYEQYF.

The DNA for the CDR3 is TGTGCCAGCAGCCCCTACACAGATACGCAGTATTTT. Its translation: CASSPYTDTQYF. This rearrangement joins TRBV7-2 to TRBJ2-3; D not certain. V shed 5 bases and J shed 2 bases, with 5 bases lying between them. This CDR3 has 12 residues. Germline CDR1 reads SGHTA; CDR2 reads FQGNSA.

The genes are TRBV6-1 and TRBJ1-1, with D unresolved. CDR3 size: 14 residues. The germline V gene encodes CDR1 MNHNS and CDR2 SASEGT. The ends were cut back, 4 bases at V and 4 bases at J, with 13 bases in the middle. The CDR3 nucleotides read TGTGCCAGCAGTGTCGAAGAGTGGAGCACTGAAGCTTTCTTT. Protein sequence: CASSVEEWSTEAFF.

The chain uses TRBV30 and TRBJ2-3; 7 bases are a match to TRBD2. Germline V gene lookup returns CDR1 GTSNPN and CDR2 SVGIG (reference sequence). This CDR3 contains 14 residues. The V gene end was trimmed by 4 bases and the J gene end by 2 bases; junction bases not matched to a gene: 6. The CDR3 reads CAWNPGLSTDTQYF. The CDR3 nucleotides read TGTGCCTGGAATCCGGGACTATCCACAGATACGCAGTATTTT.

The V gene is TRBV7-2, the J gene TRBJ1-1; D is unclear. The length of the CDR3 is 14 residues. Trimming took off 3 bases at V and 1 base at J, with 9 bases between the two ends. Germline CDR1 reads SGHTA; CDR2 reads FQGNSA. CDR3 amino acids: CASSFMAGNTEAFF. Written as DNA, the CDR3 is TGTGCCAGCAGCTTTATGGCGGGGAACACTGAAGCTTTCTTT.

V is TRBV6-1 and J is TRBJ2-7, with a tentative D call TRBD2 (6 bases). In germline, CDR1 is MNHNS, CDR2 SASEGT. The CDR3 runs to 14 residues. V lost 4 bases to trimming and J lost 2 bases, with 12 bases between them. CDR3 residues: CASSGIAAPYEQYF. CDR3 DNA: TGTGCCAGCAGTGGAATAGCGGCCCCCTACGAGCAGTACTTC.

V gene TRBV30 combines with J gene TRBJ1-2; D ambiguous. The CDR3 consists of 14 residues. The germline gives CDR1 GTSNPN, CDR2 SVGIG (reference sequence). The V end was cut by 7 bases, the J end by 4 bases, with 19 bases between. The CDR3: CAFRESYLSYGYTF. Written as DNA, the CDR3 is TGTGCCTTCCGGGAGTCGTATCTTTCCTATGGCTACACCTTC.